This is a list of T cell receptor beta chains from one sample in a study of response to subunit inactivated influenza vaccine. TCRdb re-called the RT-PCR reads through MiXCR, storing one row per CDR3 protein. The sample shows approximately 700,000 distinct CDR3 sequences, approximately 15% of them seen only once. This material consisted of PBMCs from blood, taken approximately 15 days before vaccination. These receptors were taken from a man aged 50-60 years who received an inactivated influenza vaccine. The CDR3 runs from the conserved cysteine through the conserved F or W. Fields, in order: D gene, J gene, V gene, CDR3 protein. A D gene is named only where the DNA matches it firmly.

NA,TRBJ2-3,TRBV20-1,CSAVPLVMYEDTQYF
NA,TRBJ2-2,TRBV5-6,CASSLAYSNGSLANTGELFF
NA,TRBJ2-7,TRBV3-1,CASSLGPQWGPYEQYF
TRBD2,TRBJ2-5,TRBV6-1,CASSGRASGGEETQYF
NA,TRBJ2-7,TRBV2,CASTVSTVGEQYF
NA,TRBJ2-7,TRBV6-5,CASSYSIPTYEQYF
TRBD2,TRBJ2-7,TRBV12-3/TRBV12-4,CASSSSPRGSPYEQYF
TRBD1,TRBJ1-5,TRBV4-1,CASSRGQGANGQPQHF
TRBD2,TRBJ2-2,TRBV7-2,CASSLMSGGNTGELFF
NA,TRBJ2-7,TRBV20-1,CSGNRANYEQYF
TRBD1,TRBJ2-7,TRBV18,CASSPLLLGQGSYEQYF
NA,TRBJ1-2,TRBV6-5,CASSQTGRGYTF
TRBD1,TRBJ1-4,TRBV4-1,CASSLRTGQNEKLFF
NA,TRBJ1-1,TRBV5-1,CASSVEVDTEAFF
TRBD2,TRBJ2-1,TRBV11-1,CASSPHTLLAASSYNEQFF
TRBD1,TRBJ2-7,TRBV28,CASPDRGRYEQYF
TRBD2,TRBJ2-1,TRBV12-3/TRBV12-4,CASSWAGVDNEQFF
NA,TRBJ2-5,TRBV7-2,CASSLTGGYLGTQYF
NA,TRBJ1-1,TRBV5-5,CASGNRASGTEAFF
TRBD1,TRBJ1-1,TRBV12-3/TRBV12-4,CASSRDREEAFF
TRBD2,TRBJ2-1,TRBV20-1,CSARPGLAEVSYNEQFF
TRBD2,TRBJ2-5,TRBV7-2,CASRIAGGRGETQYF
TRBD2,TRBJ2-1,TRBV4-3,CASSQSLGLAGVYEQFF
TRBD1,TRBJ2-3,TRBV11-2,CASSQDRVADTQYF
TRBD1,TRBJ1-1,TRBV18,CASSQTGGADTEAFF
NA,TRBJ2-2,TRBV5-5,CASSWEGGELFF
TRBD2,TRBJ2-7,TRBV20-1,CSARDTDGTSGSYEQYF
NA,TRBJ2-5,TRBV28,CASEGDRETQYF
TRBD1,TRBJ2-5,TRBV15,CATSTRQGMGETQYF
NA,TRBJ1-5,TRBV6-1,CASRRGQAEQPQHF
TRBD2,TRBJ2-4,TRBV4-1,CASSYRTAGVIPDIQYF
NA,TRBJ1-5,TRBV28,CASSLLGAYTISNQPQHF
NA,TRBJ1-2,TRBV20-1,CSASGRAEYGYTF
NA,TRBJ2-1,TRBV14,CASSQDLITSYNEQFF
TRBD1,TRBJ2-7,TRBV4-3,CASSQEVGTGVYEQYF
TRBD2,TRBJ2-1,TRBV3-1,CASSQLGGGPPNEQFF
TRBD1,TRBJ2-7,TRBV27,CASSLSSGGSSYEQYF
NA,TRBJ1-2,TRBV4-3,CASSQDLVSNYGYTF
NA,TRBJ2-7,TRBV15,CATGGQLPNSYEQYF
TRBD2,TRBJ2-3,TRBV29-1,CSVEFQREATDTQYF
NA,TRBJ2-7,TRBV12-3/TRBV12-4,CASSPVPGRLAHEQYF
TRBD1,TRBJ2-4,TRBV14,CASSLAGTGASIQYF
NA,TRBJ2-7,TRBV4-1,CASSQDFPAYNYEQYF
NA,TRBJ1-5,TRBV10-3,CAISNDSNQPQHF
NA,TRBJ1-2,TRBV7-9,CASSLEASGYTF
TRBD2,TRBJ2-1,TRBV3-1,CASSLPGGLAGKEQFF
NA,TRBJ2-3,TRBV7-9,CASSLGMRDTQYF
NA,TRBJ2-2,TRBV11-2,CASSLAWGVFAGELFF
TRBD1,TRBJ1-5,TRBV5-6,CASSLLRDSFNQPQHF
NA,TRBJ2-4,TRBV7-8,CASSQTGRDIQYF
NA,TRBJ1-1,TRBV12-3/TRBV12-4,CASSRGGENTEAFF
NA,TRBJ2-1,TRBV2,CASSALGGAWDEQFF